Following are 15 T cell receptor beta chains from one sample sequenced in a study of blood T cell repertoires in COVID-19. Using immunoSEQ multiplex PCR, the repertoire was profiled, and TCRdb retains in-frame clones only, with some absent. The sample lists 150,000 to 200,000 clones; about 88% were seen once. Specimen: peripheral blood. These receptors all come from a woman in her 30s with active or convalescent COVID-19.

This CDR3 reads CASSLTGGRTEAFF. The CDR3 DNA sequence: TGTGCCAGCAGTCTGACAGGGGGAAGGACTGAAGCTTTCTTT. V usage is TRBV28 and J usage is TRBJ1-1, with TRBD1 matching over 9 bases. V lost 5 bases and J lost 5; bases outside the gene matches: 6. CDR3 size: 14 residues. Germline V gene lookup returns CDR1 MDHEN and CDR2 SYDVKM.

J is TRBJ2-5 and V is TRBV10-1, with 7 bases fitting TRBD1. This CDR3 comprises 13 residues. J gave up 1 base and V 5 bases, and 1 base lay outside the gene matches. Per germline, CDR1 WNHNN and CDR2 SYGVQD (reference sequence). CDR3 DNA sequence: TGCGCCAGCAGTACAGGGGCCCAAGAGACCCAGTACTTC. It yields the protein CASSTGAQETQYF.

This chain uses TRBV13 with TRBJ2-7; 10 nucleotides align to TRBD2. The CDR3 contains 14 residues. V was pared by 5 bases and J by 1 base, with 2 bases of the junction left unmatched. Germline CDR1 reads PRHDT; CDR2 reads FYEKMQ (reference sequence). CDR3 residues: CASSRTSGSYEQYF. DNA for the CDR3: TGTGCCAGCAGCCGGACTAGCGGATCCTACGAGCAGTACTTC.

The chain is built from TRBV18 and TRBJ2-3, with D perhaps TRBD2 (7 bases). This CDR3 has 13 residues. Germline loops: CDR1 KGHSH, CDR2 LQKENI. With 3 bases removed from V and 6 bases from J, the gap between germline ends came to 10 bases. CDR3 region: CASSPAGADTQYF. The CDR3 DNA reads TGTGCCAGCTCACCGGCGGGGGCGGATACGCAGTATTTT.

The chain uses TRBV10-2 and TRBJ2-1; a weak D match, TRBD1 (5 bases). The CDR3 sequence is 12 residues long. V lost 11 bases, J lost 4 bases, and 12 bases lay in between. Per the germline V gene, CDR1 is WSHSY and CDR2 is SAAADI. CDR3 nucleotide sequence: TGCGCCTCCGGACACCGTTACAATGAGCAGTTCTTC. Its protein product is CASGHRYNEQFF.

The chain links TRBV10-1 to TRBJ2-5; TRBD1 agrees at 7 bases. Trimming cost V 6 bases and J 2 bases; bases outside gene matches: 6. This CDR3 spans 14 amino acids. Germline loops: CDR1 WNHNN, CDR2 SYGVQD (reference sequence). The DNA of the CDR3 is TGCGCCAGCAGCTACGGGACAGAGCAAGAGACCCAGTACTTC. Protein sequence: CASSYGTEQETQYF.

This chain connects TRBV27 to TRBJ1-4; TRBD1 is a possible D gene (5 bases). Per the germline V gene, CDR1 is MNHEY and CDR2 is SMNVEV (reference sequence). V lost 3 bases to trimming and J lost 0 bases, with 17 bases between them. The CDR3 is made up of 18 amino acids. The CDR3 protein is CASSFRTGGWPTNEKLFF. CDR3 bases: TGTGCCAGCAGTTTTCGGACCGGGGGGTGGCCAACTAATGAAAAACTGTTTTTT.

This clone was seen only once. The V call is TRBV28, the J call TRBJ1-1; TRBD1 agrees at 8 bases. V lost 5 bases, J lost 8 bases, and 10 bases stayed unmatched. Germline loops: CDR1 MDHEN, CDR2 SYDVKM. This CDR3 contains 14 residues. For the CDR3, the DNA is TGTGCCAGCAGTAGACGGAAACAGGGGGTCGAAGCTTTCTTT. Protein sequence: CASSRRKQGVEAFF.

The chain uses TRBV30 and TRBJ2-6; no firm D call. In germline, CDR1 is GTSNPN, CDR2 SVGIG (reference sequence). This CDR3 spans 15 amino acids. V lost 1 base, J lost 0 bases, and 7 bases lay in between. The CDR3 here is CAWSAQFSGANVLTF. The CDR3, as DNA: TGTGCCTGGAGTGCCCAGTTCTCTGGGGCCAACGTCCTGACTTTC.

The chain uses TRBV2 and TRBJ2-1, with D possibly being TRBD2 (8 bases). The V and J ends lost 8 bases and 9 bases respectively, with 20 bases between them. This CDR3 comprises 14 residues. Germline lookup yields CDR1 SNHLY and CDR2 FYNNEI. CDR3 DNA: TGTGCCAGCCATGGACTAGCAGGGGGGGGTGAGCAGTTCTTC. Its protein product is CASHGLAGGGEQFF.

The V gene is TRBV2, the J gene TRBJ2-7; D call uncertain. Germline V gives CDR1 SNHLY, CDR2 FYNNEI. Deletions cut 4 bases from V and 0 bases from J, with 4 bases between. The CDR3 is made up of 12 amino acids. This chain's CDR3 is CASSGASYEQYF. The CDR3 DNA is TGTGCCAGCAGTGGGGCCTCCTACGAGCAGTACTTC.

The chain links TRBV5-5 to TRBJ2-7; no reliable D call. Germline lookup yields CDR1 SGHKS and CDR2 YYEKEE (reference sequence). Trimming removed 2 bases at V and 2 bases at J, with 14 bases between. CDR3 length: 15 residues. CDR3 coding DNA: TGTGCCAGCAGCTTCGTCGGGTCTAATCCCTACGAGCAGTACTTC. Translating gives CASSFVGSNPYEQYF.

The chain combines TRBV6-5 with TRBJ2-7; weak D call: TRBD2 (5 bases). V lost 7 bases to trimming and J lost 2 bases, with 15 bases between them. This CDR3 region has 14 residues. The germline V gene has CDR1 MNHEY and CDR2 SVGAGI. CDR3 nucleotides: TGTGCCAGCACCGAACGAGGGATGCCCTACGAGCAGTACTTC. Translated: CASTERGMPYEQYF.

This chain joins TRBV6-4 and TRBJ1-6; 10 bases map to TRBD1. Trimming cost V 4 bases and J 7 bases; bases outside gene matches: 4. Germline V CDR1 and CDR2: MRHNA, SNTAGT. The CDR3 loop spans 15 amino acids. The CDR3 bases are TGTGCCAGCAGTGTAGGACAGGGGGGCAATTCACCCCTCCACTTT. Amino acids: CASSVGQGGNSPLHF.

The chain recombines TRBV7-2 with TRBJ1-5, with TRBD1 as a possible D gene (6 bases). The V gene's germline CDR1 is SGHTA and CDR2 FQGNSA. This CDR3 contains 15 residues. The V end lost 5 bases, the J end lost 4 bases, and 15 bases lay between the germline ends. CDR3 nucleotide sequence: TGTGCCAGCAGCCCTCGTGGGGGCGGGAATCAGCCCCAGCATTTT. Translated, it gives CASSPRGGGNQPQHF.